The 20 T cell receptor beta chains reported below all come from one sample, sequenced in a study of T cells in Graves' hyperthyroidism and ophthalmopathy. TCR beta CDR3 regions were amplified from RNA. During a first-round RT-PCR of the TCR CDR3, the HTBI primer set was used. MiXCR was run by TCRdb on the multiplex PCR reads, yielding one entry per CDR3 protein. Among around 520,000 distinct CDR3 sequences listed, 11% to 15% were seen once. The sequenced material came from blood. The receptors were gathered from a woman in her thirties or forties with Graves' hyperthyroidism.

Ten or more counts support this clonotype. The chain employs TRBV9 and TRBJ1-4, with TRBD1 identical over 9 bases. The CDR3 runs 18 residues. The trim removed 0 bases at V and 2 bases at J, leaving 8 bases unmatched. Germline CDR1 SGDLS, CDR2 YYNGEE. The CDR3, as DNA: TGTGCCAGCAGCGTAGCTACGGGGGGGACAGGGACTAATGAAAAACTGTTTTTT. Encoded protein: CASSVATGGTGTNEKLFF.

J is TRBJ2-1 and V is TRBV2, with 10 positions matching TRBD2. The CDR3 runs 14 residues. The J segment lost 12 bases and the V segment lost 6 bases, leaving 11 bases of the junction unmatched. Germline CDR1 is SNHLY and CDR2 is FYNNEI. CDR3: CASRGLPSGSVQFF. DNA of the CDR3: TGTGCCAGCAGGGGGCTGCCTAGCGGGAGTGTGCAGTTCTTC.

V and J are TRBV5-6 and TRBJ2-4, with D perhaps TRBD1 (6 bases). Germline V gene data show CDR1 as SGHDT and CDR2 as YYEEEE. Trimming removed 4 bases from V and 0 bases from J, with 14 bases in between. This CDR3 comprises 16 residues. The DNA for the CDR3 is TGTGCCAGCAGCATGGGGACACAAGTAGCCAAAAACATTCAGTACTTC. Its protein is CASSMGTQVAKNIQYF.

With regard to this clonotype: A read error may explain this, as a much larger clone is one base away. The V and J genes are TRBV7-2 and TRBJ1-5; D is ambiguous. Per the germline V gene, CDR1 is SGHTA and CDR2 is FQGNSA. This CDR3 has 16 residues. CDR3 bases: TGTGCCAGCAGCTTAGATGGTTCGCGCGGGTGGCAGCCCAAGCATTTT. Translated, it gives CASSLDGSRGWQPKHF. The variable domain in full, completed from reference TRBV7-2 and TRBJ1-5, reads GAGVSQSPSNKVTEKGKDVELRCDPISGHTALYWYRQSLGQGLEFLIYFQGNSAPDKSGLPSDRFSAERTGGSVSTLTIQRTQQEDSAVYLCASSLDGSRGWQPKHFGDGTRLSIL.

The gene calls are TRBV20-1 and TRBJ2-7; D not resolved. There are 10 residues in the CDR3. Per germline, CDR1 DFQATT and CDR2 SNEGSKA (reference sequence). Trimming stripped 6 bases from V and 3 bases from J, with 6 bases between. The CDR3 sequence is CSASYYEQYF. DNA for the CDR3: TGCAGTGCCTCCTACTACGAGCAGTACTTC.

This clonotype has more than one count but fewer than ten. The chain recombines TRBV12-3 or TRBV12-4 with TRBJ2-2; no clear D gene. Deletions cut 8 bases from V and 6 bases from J, with 16 bases between. The CDR3 has 14 amino acids. CDR3: CASHKAPVSGELFF. The CDR3 coding sequence is TGTGCCAGCCACAAAGCACCGGTATCCGGGGAGCTGTTTTTT.

This clonotype appeared many times. The chain joins TRBV19 to TRBJ1-5; 9 nucleotides agree with TRBD1. V trimming: 2 bases; J trimming: 3 bases; junction bases outside the gene matches: 5. Germline loops: CDR1 LNHDA, CDR2 SQIVND (reference sequence). This CDR3 is 16 amino acids long. The CDR3 DNA follows: TGTGCCAGTAGTATAAGGGACAGGGCCACCAATCAGCCCCAGCATTTT. Its translation: CASSIRDRATNQPQHF.

This clonotype was detected many times. The rearrangement joins TRBV7-3 to TRBJ2-1, with 8 bases matching TRBD2. V lost 3 bases and J lost 6; bases outside the gene matches: 4. Germline V gives CDR1 SGHTA, CDR2 FQGTGA. The CDR3 is 14 residues long. CDR3: CASSFPGTSNEQFF. As DNA, the CDR3 is TGTGCCAGCAGCTTCCCCGGGACTAGCAATGAGCAGTTCTTC.

This clonotype was found many times. The J gene is TRBJ2-7, the V gene TRBV2; 8 nucleotides align to TRBD2. After removal of 4 bases from V and 2 bases from J, the junction contained 13 bases not matched to a gene. Germline V CDR1 and CDR2: SNHLY, FYNNEI. The CDR3 contains 17 residues. CDR3 amino acids: CASSASGFGRGTYEQYF. Here the CDR3 DNA reads TGTGCCAGCAGTGCCTCGGGGTTCGGGAGGGGCACCTACGAGCAGTACTTC. Full variable domain (outside the CDR3, taken from reference TRBV2 and TRBJ2-7): EPEVTQTPSHQVTQMGQEVILRCVPISNHLYFYWYRQILGQKVEFLVSFYNNEISEKSEIFDDQFSVERPDGSNFTLKIRSTKLEDSAMYFCASSASGFGRGTYEQYFGPGTRLTVT.

Many counts were recorded for this clonotype. The chain employs TRBV7-8 and TRBJ2-1; maybe TRBD1 (5 bases). The CDR3 spans 15 residues. V lost 4 bases and J 2 bases, leaving 12 bases between the germline ends. CDR1 is SGHVS and CDR2 is FQNEAQ in the germline V gene. CDR3 nucleotide sequence: TGTGCCAGCAGCTGGACGGACAAAACCTACAATGAGCAGTTCTTC. It yields the protein CASSWTDKTYNEQFF.

This clonotype was counted ten times or more. The rearrangement joins TRBV5-1 to TRBJ1-1, with TRBD1 matching over 8 bases. V gave up 3 bases and J gave up 0 bases; unmatched junction bases: 4. The germline gives CDR1 SGHRS, CDR2 YFSETQ. This CDR3 is built from 15 residues. The CDR3 loop reads CASSWGQEMNTEAFF. The CDR3 nucleotides read TGCGCCAGCAGCTGGGGACAGGAGATGAACACTGAAGCTTTCTTT.

This clonotype was detected only a few times. The chain couples TRBV18 to TRBJ1-1; D perhaps matches TRBD1 (6 bases). The V end lost 4 bases, the J end lost 7 bases, and 19 bases lay between the germline ends. This CDR3 comprises 15 residues. From germline, CDR1 is KGHSH and CDR2 LQKENI. This CDR3 is CASSHPLGASGEAFF. The CDR3 DNA sequence: TGTGCCAGCTCACACCCCTTGGGGGCCTCAGGTGAAGCTTTCTTT.

This clonotype was detected a few times. The gene calls are TRBV6-1 and TRBJ2-1, with 12 positions matching TRBD2. CDR3 length: 15 amino acids. The trim removed 5 bases at V and 4 bases at J, leaving 3 bases unmatched. Germline CDR1 is MNHNS and CDR2 is SASEGT. DNA of the CDR3: TGTGCCAGCAGTCGGACTAGCGGGAAATACAATGAGCAGTTCTTC. Encoded protein: CASSRTSGKYNEQFF.

The CDR3 spells CAISDLGSDPQHF. The CDR3 coding sequence is TGTGCCATCAGTGACTTAGGGAGCGACCCCCAGCATTTT. The rearrangement joins TRBV10-3 to TRBJ1-5; D gene uncertain. Trimming left V 3 bases short and J 10 bases short, with 13 bases between. This CDR3 spans 13 amino acids. Germline assignment: CDR1 ENHRY and CDR2 SYGVKD.

This chain uses TRBV20-1 with TRBJ2-4, with TRBD2 matching 9 bases. Unmatched junction bases numbered 10, after V lost 0 bases and J lost 1 base. Germline assignment: CDR1 DFQATT and CDR2 SNEGSKA (reference sequence). CDR3 length equals 18 residues. CDR3 nucleotides: TGCAGTGCTAGAGATCCGGTAGCGGGAGTGGTCGCCAAAAACATTCAGTACTTC. It encodes CSARDPVAGVVAKNIQYF.

This clonotype appeared once. Germline is not matched at one junction end, which may reflect a read error. The chain uses TRBV6-1 and TRBJ2-1, with TRBD2 matching over 11 bases. Germline values: CDR1 MNHNS, CDR2 SASEGT. The CDR3 consists of 15 residues. The CDR3 sequence: CASSPGTSGNNGQFF. The CDR3 bases are TGTGCCAGCAGCCCCGGGACTAGCGGTAACAATGGGCAGTTCTTC.

This clonotype has a count of ten or more. The V gene is TRBV10-3, the J gene TRBJ2-1; 15 bases are a match to TRBD2. Germline CDR1 ENHRY, CDR2 SYGVKD. CDR3 length: 16 amino acids. V lost 4 bases to trimming and J lost 9 bases; unmatched junction nucleotides: 7. The DNA for the CDR3 is TGTGCCATCAGTGGGACTAGCGGGAGGGCCGTGGGTGAGCAGTTCTTC. This sequence encodes CAISGTSGRAVGEQFF.

This clonotype was counted at least ten times. The genes are TRBV11-2 and TRBJ2-7; no definite D call. The CDR3 runs 15 residues. V lost 0 bases and J lost 6, with 15 bases in between. Germline V lookup: CDR1 SGHAT, CDR2 FQNNGV. The CDR3 sequence: CASSLDQARGSEQYF. DNA of the CDR3: TGTGCCAGCAGCTTAGATCAGGCTCGTGGGTCCGAGCAGTACTTC.

This chain links TRBV19 with TRBJ1-4; D is possibly TRBD1 (5 bases). The CDR3 totals 14 residues. V shed 6 bases and J shed 5 bases, with 13 bases lying between them. In germline, CDR1 is LNHDA, CDR2 SQIVND (reference sequence). In DNA form, the CDR3 reads TGTGCCAGTAGGGAGGGGCGCACCAATGAAAAACTGTTTTTT. Translation gives CASREGRTNEKLFF.

In this sample, this clonotype turned up a few times. A much larger clone lies one base from this, so it may be a read error. This chain's CDR3 is CASSSRGAALTGETQHF. The CDR3 DNA reads TGTGCCAGCAGCTCTCGGGGGGCAGCGCTGACGGGGGAGACCCAGCACTTC. The chain employs TRBV13 and TRBJ2-5; possibly TRBD2 for D (7 bases). Per germline, CDR1 PRHDT and CDR2 FYEKMQ (reference sequence). The CDR3 consists of 17 residues.